This section outlines one T cell receptor (beta chain) sequence together with its context. Absent ophthalmopathy progression within 18 months defined stable Graves' hyperthyroidism. Participants, patients aged 18 to 65, had newly diagnosed hyperthyroidism with a duration under 2 months. A roughly 9.3 ml volume of fresh peripheral blood provided the PBMCs. The source material, RNA transcripts, was used to amplify TCR beta CDR3 regions. First-round RT-PCR with HTBI primers amplified the TCR CDR3 region. TCRdb reprocessed the multiplex PCR reads with MiXCR, giving one entry per CDR3 protein. The sample includes around 440,000 distinct CDR3 sequences, around 16% of them seen just once. Germline V gene data show CDR1 as LNHNV and CDR2 as YYDKDF (reference sequence). The CDR3 contains 14 residues. V was trimmed by 0 bases and J by 3 bases, leaving 7 bases between them. The sample belongs to a study of T cells in Graves' hyperthyroidism and ophthalmopathy. Study-level information: Peripheral blood was secured at the point of initial diagnosis, before any treatment.

The chain recombines TRBV15 with TRBJ2-3; no definite D call. Sequencing was carried out using blood. The clonotype comes from a young woman with Graves' hyperthyroidism. The CDR3 loop reads CATSRDSGTDTQYF. CDR3 sequence (DNA): TGTGCCACCAGCAGAGACTCCGGGACAGATACGCAGTATTTT.